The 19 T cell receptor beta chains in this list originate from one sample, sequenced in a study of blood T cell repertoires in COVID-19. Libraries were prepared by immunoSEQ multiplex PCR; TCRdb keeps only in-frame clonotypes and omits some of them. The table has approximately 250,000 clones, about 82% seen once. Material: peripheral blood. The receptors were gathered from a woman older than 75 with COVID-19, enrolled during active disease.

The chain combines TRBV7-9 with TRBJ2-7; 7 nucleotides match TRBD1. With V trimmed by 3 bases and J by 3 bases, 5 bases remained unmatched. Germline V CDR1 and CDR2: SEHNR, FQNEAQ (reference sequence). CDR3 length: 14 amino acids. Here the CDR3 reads CASSFGQVLYEQYF. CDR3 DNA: TGTGCCAGCAGCTTCGGACAGGTCCTCTACGAGCAGTACTTC.

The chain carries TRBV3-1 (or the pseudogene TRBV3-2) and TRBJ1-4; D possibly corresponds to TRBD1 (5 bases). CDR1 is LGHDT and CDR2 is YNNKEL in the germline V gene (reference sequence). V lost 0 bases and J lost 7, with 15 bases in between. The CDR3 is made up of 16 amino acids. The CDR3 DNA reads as TGTGCCAGCAGCCAAGATGTTGGGCAGGGAGGTGAAAAACTGTTTTTT. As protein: CASSQDVGQGGEKLFF.

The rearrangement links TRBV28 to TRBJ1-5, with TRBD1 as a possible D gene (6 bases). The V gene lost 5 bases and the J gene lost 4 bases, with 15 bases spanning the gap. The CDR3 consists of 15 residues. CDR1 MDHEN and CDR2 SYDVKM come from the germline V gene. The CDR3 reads CASSISNRVNQPQHF. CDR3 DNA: TGTGCCAGCAGTATCAGCAACAGGGTAAATCAGCCCCAGCATTTT.

The CDR3 protein is CSVALLVGANQPQHF. CDR3 nucleotides: TGCAGCGTTGCCCTTCTTGTAGGGGCCAATCAGCCCCAGCATTTT. J is TRBJ1-5 and V is TRBV29-1, with D possibly matching TRBD1 (5 bases). The length of the CDR3 is 15 residues. V lost 4 bases and J 3 bases, leaving 16 bases between the germline ends. The germline V gene has CDR1 SQVTM and CDR2 ANQGSEA.

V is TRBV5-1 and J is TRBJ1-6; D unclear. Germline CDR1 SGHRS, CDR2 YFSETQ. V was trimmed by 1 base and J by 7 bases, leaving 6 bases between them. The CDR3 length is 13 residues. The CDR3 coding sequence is TGCGCCAGCAGCTTGAACCAGAATTCACCCCTCCACTTT. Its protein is CASSLNQNSPLHF.

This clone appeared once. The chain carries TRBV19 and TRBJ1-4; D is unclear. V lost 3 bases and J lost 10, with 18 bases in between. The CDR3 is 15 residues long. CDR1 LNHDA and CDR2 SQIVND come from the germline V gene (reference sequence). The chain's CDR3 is CASSIFSGGSGKLFF. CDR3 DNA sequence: TGTGCCAGTAGTATTTTTTCTGGCGGATCGGGAAAACTGTTTTTT.

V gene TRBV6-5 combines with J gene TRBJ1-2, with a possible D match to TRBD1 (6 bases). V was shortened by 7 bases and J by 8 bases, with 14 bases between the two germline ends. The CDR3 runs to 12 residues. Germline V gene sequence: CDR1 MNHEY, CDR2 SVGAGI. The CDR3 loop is CASMLQGRGYTF. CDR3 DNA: TGTGCCAGCATGTTGCAGGGGAGAGGCTACACCTTC.

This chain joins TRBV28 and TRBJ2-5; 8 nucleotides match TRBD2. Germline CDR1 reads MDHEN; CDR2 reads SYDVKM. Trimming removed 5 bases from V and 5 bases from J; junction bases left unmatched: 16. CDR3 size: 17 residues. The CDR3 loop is CASSSRYGSGVGETQYF. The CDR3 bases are TGTGCCAGCAGTAGCCGGTATGGTAGCGGGGTAGGGGAGACCCAGTACTTC.

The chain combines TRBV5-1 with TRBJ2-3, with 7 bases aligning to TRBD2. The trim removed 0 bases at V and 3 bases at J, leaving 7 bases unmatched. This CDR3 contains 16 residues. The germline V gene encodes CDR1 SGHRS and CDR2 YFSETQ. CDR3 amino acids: CASSLESGLVTDTQYF. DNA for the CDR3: TGCGCCAGCAGCTTGGAATCAGGACTAGTAACAGATACGCAGTATTTT.

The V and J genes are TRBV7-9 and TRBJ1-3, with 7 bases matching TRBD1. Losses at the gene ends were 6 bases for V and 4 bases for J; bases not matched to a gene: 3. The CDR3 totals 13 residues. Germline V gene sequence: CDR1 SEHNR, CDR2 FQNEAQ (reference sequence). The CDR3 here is CASRIQGGNTIYF. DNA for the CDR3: TGTGCCAGCAGAATACAGGGGGGAAACACCATATATTTT. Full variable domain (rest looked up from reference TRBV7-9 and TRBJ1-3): DTGVSQNPRHKITKRGQNVTFRCDPISEHNRLYWYRQTLGQGPEFLTYFQNEAQLEKSRLLSDRFSAERPKGSFSTLEIQRTEQGDSAMYLCASRIQGGNTIYFGEGSWLTVV.

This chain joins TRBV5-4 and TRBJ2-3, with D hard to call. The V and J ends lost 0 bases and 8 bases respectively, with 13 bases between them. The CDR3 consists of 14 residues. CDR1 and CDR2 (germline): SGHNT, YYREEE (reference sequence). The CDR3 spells CASSLEARPATQYF. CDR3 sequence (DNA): TGTGCCAGCAGCTTGGAAGCTCGCCCCGCTACGCAGTATTTT.

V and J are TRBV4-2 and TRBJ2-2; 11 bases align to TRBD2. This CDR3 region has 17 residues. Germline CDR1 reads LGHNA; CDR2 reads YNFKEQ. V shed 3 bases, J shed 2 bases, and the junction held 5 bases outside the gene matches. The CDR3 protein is CASSQKTSGVNTGELFF. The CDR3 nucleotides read TGTGCCAGCAGCCAGAAGACTAGCGGGGTTAACACCGGGGAGCTGTTTTTT.

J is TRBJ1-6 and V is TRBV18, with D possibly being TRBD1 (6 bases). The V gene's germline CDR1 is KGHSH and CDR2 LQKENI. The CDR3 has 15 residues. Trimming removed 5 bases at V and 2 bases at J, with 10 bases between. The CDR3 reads CASSAGEPYNSPLHF. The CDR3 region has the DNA TGTGCCAGCTCAGCAGGGGAACCCTATAATTCACCCCTCCACTTT.

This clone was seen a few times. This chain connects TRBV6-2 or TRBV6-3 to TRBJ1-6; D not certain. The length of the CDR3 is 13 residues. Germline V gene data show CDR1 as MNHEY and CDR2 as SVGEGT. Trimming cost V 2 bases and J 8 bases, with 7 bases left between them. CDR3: CASSYEDYSPLHF. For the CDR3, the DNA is TGTGCCAGCAGTTACGAGGATTATTCACCCCTCCACTTT.

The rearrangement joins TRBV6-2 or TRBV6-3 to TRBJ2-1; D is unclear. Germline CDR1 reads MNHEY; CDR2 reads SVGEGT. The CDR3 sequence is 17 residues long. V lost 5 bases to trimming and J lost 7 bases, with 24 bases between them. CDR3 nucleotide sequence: TGTGCCAGCAGTGCGGCGACCTTTGGCCATTTACAAAATGAGCAGTTCTTC. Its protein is CASSAATFGHLQNEQFF.

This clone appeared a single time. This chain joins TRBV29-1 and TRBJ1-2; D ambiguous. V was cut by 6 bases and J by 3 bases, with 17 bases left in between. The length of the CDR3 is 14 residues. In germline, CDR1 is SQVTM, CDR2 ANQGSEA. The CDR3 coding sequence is TGCAGCGTCCCCGGGGTGGGGTACGACTATGGCTACACCTTC. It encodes CSVPGVGYDYGYTF. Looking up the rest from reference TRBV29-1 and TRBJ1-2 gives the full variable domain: SAVISQKPSRDICQRGTSLTIQCQVDSQVTMMFWYRQQPGQSLTLIATANQGSEATYESGFVIDKFPISRPNLTFSTLTVSNMSPEDSSIYLCSVPGVGYDYGYTFGSGTRLTVV.

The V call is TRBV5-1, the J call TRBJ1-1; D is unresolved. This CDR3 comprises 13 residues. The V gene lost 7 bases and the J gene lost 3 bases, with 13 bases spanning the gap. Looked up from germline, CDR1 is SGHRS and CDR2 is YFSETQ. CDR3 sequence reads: CASSSTEYTEAFF. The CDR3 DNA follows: TGCGCCAGCTCGTCGACGGAGTACACTGAAGCTTTCTTT.

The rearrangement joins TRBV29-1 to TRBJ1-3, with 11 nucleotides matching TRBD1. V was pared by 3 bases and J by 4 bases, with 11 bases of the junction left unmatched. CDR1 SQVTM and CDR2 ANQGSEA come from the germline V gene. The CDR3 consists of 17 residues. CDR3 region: CSVDSFGQGARGNTIYF. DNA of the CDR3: TGCAGCGTTGACTCATTTGGACAGGGGGCGCGAGGAAACACCATATATTTT.

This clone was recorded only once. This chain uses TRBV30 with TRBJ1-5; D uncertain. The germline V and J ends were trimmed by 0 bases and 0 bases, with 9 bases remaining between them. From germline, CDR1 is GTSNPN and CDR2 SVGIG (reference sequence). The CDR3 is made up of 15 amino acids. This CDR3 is CAWSVSTYSNQPQHF. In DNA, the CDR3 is TGTGCCTGGAGTGTGAGCACTTATAGCAATCAGCCCCAGCATTTT. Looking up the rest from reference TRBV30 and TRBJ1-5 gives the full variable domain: SQTIHQWPATLVQPVGSPLSLECTVEGTSNPNLYWYRQAAGRGLQLLFYSVGIGQISSEVPQNLSASRPQDRQFILSSKKLLLSDSGFYLCAWSVSTYSNQPQHFGDGTRLSIL.